The 22 T cell receptor beta chains below come from one sample, sequenced in a study of blood T cell repertoires in COVID-19. Profiled with immunoSEQ multiplex PCR; TCRdb holds only in-frame clones, not every one. The sample holds about 130,000 clones, 75% to 90% seen once. The sample comprised peripheral blood. The receptors were sampled from a human donor in a cohort sampled during active COVID-19.

The CDR3 nucleotides are TGTGCCAGCAGCTTATTTCCAGCGGGGACCCAAGAGACCCAGTACTTC. Its translation is CASSLFPAGTQETQYF. The chain combines TRBV7-2 with TRBJ2-5; TRBD2 aligns across 7 bases. CDR1 SGHTA and CDR2 FQGNSA come from the germline V gene. This CDR3 region has 16 residues. The junction had 7 bases not matched to a gene; V was cut back by 2 bases and J by 1 base.

V is TRBV19 and J is TRBJ1-2; D is possibly TRBD1 (6 bases). V shed 4 bases and J shed 4 bases, with 22 bases lying between them. Germline V CDR1 and CDR2: LNHDA, SQIVND (reference sequence). The CDR3 consists of 17 residues. CDR3 nucleotides: TGTGCCAGTAGTACCCAACACGGACAGCCTAGGGTCTATGGCTACACCTTC. It encodes CASSTQHGQPRVYGYTF.

The V gene is TRBV7-9, the J gene TRBJ1-1; the D gene is possibly TRBD1 (5 bases). The V end was cut by 1 base, the J end by 3 bases, with 6 bases between. Germline CDR1 SEHNR, CDR2 FQNEAQ (reference sequence). This CDR3 is built from 13 residues. The CDR3, as DNA: TGTGCCAGCAGCTTAGGGGGGGACACTGAAGCTTTCTTT. Translating gives CASSLGGDTEAFF.

The rearrangement joins TRBV5-4 to TRBJ2-2; 9 nucleotides align to TRBD1. Germline V gives CDR1 SGHNT, CDR2 YYREEE (reference sequence). V lost 7 bases, J lost 4 bases, and 5 bases stayed unmatched. The length of the CDR3 is 14 residues. CDR3 protein: CASQGTGPTGELFF. The CDR3 DNA is TGTGCCAGCCAAGGGACAGGGCCCACCGGGGAGCTGTTTTTT.

DNA of the CDR3: TGTGCCAGCAGCCAAAATGGGGGAGGGGGAGGTGAAGCTTTCTTT. It specifies CASSQNGGGGGEAFF. The rearrangement links TRBV3-1 (or the pseudogene TRBV3-2) to TRBJ1-1; perhaps TRBD1 as D (6 bases). Germline loops: CDR1 LGHDT, CDR2 YNNKEL (reference sequence). The CDR3 runs to 15 residues. The V end was cut by 2 bases, the J end by 7 bases, with 17 bases between.

The chain has TRBV7-2 and TRBJ2-7; 7 nucleotides align to TRBD1. The germline CDR1 and CDR2 sequences are SGHTA and FQGNSA. V gave up 7 bases and J gave up 2 bases; unmatched junction bases: 5. This CDR3 contains 13 residues. The CDR3 coding sequence is TGTGCCAGCACCCGGACAGGCGCCTACGAGCAGTACTTC. It specifies CASTRTGAYEQYF.

This chain joins TRBV7-2 and TRBJ1-5; D is undetermined. This CDR3 comprises 17 residues. Germline CDR1 reads SGHTA; CDR2 reads FQGNSA. Between the trimmed V and J ends, which lost 0 bases and 3 bases, there was a span of 15 bases. DNA of the CDR3: TGTGCCAGCAGCTTAGCGCGTCTGGGCAGGAACAATCAGCCCCAGCATTTT. This codes for CASSLARLGRNNQPQHF. The variable domain in full, completed from reference TRBV7-2 and TRBJ1-5, reads GAGVSQSPSNKVTEKGKDVELRCDPISGHTALYWYRQSLGQGLEFLIYFQGNSAPDKSGLPSDRFSAERTGGSVSTLTIQRTQQEDSAVYLCASSLARLGRNNQPQHFGDGTRLSIL.

CDR3 DNA: TGTGCCAGCAGCGTAGCCGGGGTTGATTCACCCCTCCACTTT. Translation gives CASSVAGVDSPLHF. V gene TRBV9 combines with J gene TRBJ1-6; D not resolved. The V end was cut by 0 bases, the J end by 8 bases, with 9 bases between. CDR1 and CDR2 from the germline V gene are SGDLS and YYNGEE. The length of the CDR3 is 14 residues.

The chain joins TRBV7-9 to TRBJ1-2; possibly TRBD1 for D (6 bases). The CDR3 has 15 residues. Trimming shortened V by 3 bases and J by 2 bases, and 13 bases separated the two germline ends. Germline CDR1 reads SEHNR; CDR2 reads FQNEAQ (reference sequence). The CDR3 DNA reads TGTGCCAGCAGCTTGGGCGGACAGAACAACTATGGCTACACCTTC. Its protein product is CASSLGGQNNYGYTF.

The chain employs TRBV10-3 and TRBJ1-1; D unclear. V was pared by 8 bases and J by 0 bases, with 13 bases between. The CDR3 is 14 amino acids. Germline-derived CDR1 and CDR2 are ENHRY and SYGVKD. The chain's CDR3 is CAIGSTSMNTEAFF. The CDR3 DNA reads TGTGCCATCGGGTCGACATCCATGAACACTGAAGCTTTCTTT.

The rearrangement joins TRBV9 to TRBJ2-1, with 9 bases identical to TRBD2. The CDR3 has 15 residues. Trimming cost V 3 bases and J 5 bases; bases outside gene matches: 6. Germline V gene lookup returns CDR1 SGDLS and CDR2 YYNGEE. The CDR3 region is CASSARLAENNEQFF. The CDR3 DNA follows: TGTGCCAGCAGCGCACGACTAGCGGAGAACAATGAGCAGTTCTTC.

This chain links TRBV25-1 with TRBJ2-1; D gene ambiguous. This CDR3 comprises 14 residues. Germline V gene sequence: CDR1 MGHDK, CDR2 SYGVNS. Trimming cost V 5 bases and J 4 bases, with 12 bases left between them. The DNA of the CDR3 is TGTGCCAGCAGTCAGAGGCAAGGATACAATGAGCAGTTCTTC. It yields the protein CASSQRQGYNEQFF.

V and J are TRBV5-1 and TRBJ1-2, with D tentatively TRBD1 (5 bases). The CDR3 spans 15 residues. V was cut by 0 bases and J by 0 bases, with 9 bases left in between. CDR1 and CDR2 from the germline V gene are SGHRS and YFSETQ. CDR3 residues: CASSLAGTTNYGYTF. The CDR3 DNA follows: TGCGCCAGCAGCTTGGCGGGGACTACTAACTATGGCTACACCTTC.

The chain joins TRBV19 to TRBJ2-1; 8 bases are shared with TRBD2. The CDR3 has 17 residues. The V and J ends lost 1 base and 7 bases, in that order; junction bases with no gene match: 12. From germline, CDR1 is LNHDA and CDR2 SQIVND (reference sequence). The DNA for the CDR3 is TGTGCCAGTAGTATAGGTAGTAGCGGGGCCCCCCGGAATGAGCAGTTCTTC. It translates to CASSIGSSGAPRNEQFF.

V gene TRBV7-9 combines with J gene TRBJ2-3, with 8 bases lining up with TRBD1. This CDR3 is 16 amino acids long. In germline, CDR1 is SEHNR, CDR2 FQNEAQ (reference sequence). V lost 5 bases, J lost 1 base, and 8 bases stayed unmatched. The chain's CDR3 is CASSAKTGVGTDTQYF. The CDR3 DNA follows: TGTGCCAGCAGCGCTAAGACAGGGGTAGGCACAGATACGCAGTATTTT.

This chain connects TRBV5-5 to TRBJ2-1; 10 positions agree with TRBD2. Germline V CDR1 and CDR2: SGHKS, YYEKEE (reference sequence). The CDR3 has 14 amino acids. The ends lost 0 bases at V and 6 bases at J; junction bases unmatched: 0. This CDR3 is CASSLASGGNEQFF. DNA for the CDR3: TGTGCCAGCAGCTTGGCTAGCGGGGGCAATGAGCAGTTCTTC.

This chain uses TRBV9 with TRBJ2-2; D is uncertain. Looked up from germline, CDR1 is SGDLS and CDR2 is YYNGEE. This CDR3 has 15 amino acids. The ends were cut back, 3 bases at V and 0 bases at J, with 9 bases in the middle. CDR3 protein: CASSGSASNTGELFF. CDR3 nucleotides: TGTGCCAGCAGCGGGAGCGCTTCGAACACCGGGGAGCTGTTTTTT.

This chain joins TRBV11-3 and TRBJ2-2; D ambiguous. Trimming cost V 0 bases and J 6 bases, with 14 bases left between them. Germline CDR1 and CDR2: SGHNT and YENEEA. The length of the CDR3 is 16 residues. CDR3 in amino acids: CASSLDPGFEAGELFF. In nucleotides, the CDR3 is TGTGCCAGCAGCTTAGACCCGGGTTTCGAGGCCGGGGAGCTGTTTTTT.

The V call is TRBV7-8, the J call TRBJ2-2; 12 bases match TRBD1. CDR3 length: 23 residues. The V gene end was trimmed by 5 bases and the J gene end by 7 bases; junction bases not matched to a gene: 29. Germline V lookup: CDR1 SGHVS, CDR2 FQNEAQ. Here the CDR3 reads CASSPKIKGQGAQFVGLGGELFF. CDR3 DNA: TGTGCCAGCAGCCCGAAGATAAAGGGACAGGGGGCTCAGTTTGTAGGTTTGGGCGGGGAGCTGTTTTTT.

The chain joins TRBV12-3 or TRBV12-4 to TRBJ1-1; D remains ambiguous. CDR3 size: 13 residues. The germline V and J ends were trimmed by 2 bases and 9 bases, with 13 bases remaining between them. The CDR3 loop is CASSLSGLLKAFF. CDR3 sequence (DNA): TGTGCCAGCAGTTTATCCGGACTACTAAAAGCTTTCTTT.

This chain links TRBV24-1 with TRBJ2-5; 7 bases are a match to TRBD2. V trimming: 4 bases; J trimming: 4 bases; junction bases outside the gene matches: 8. Per the germline V gene, CDR1 is KGHDR and CDR2 is SFDVKD. The CDR3 extends over 15 amino acids. The CDR3, as DNA: TGTGCCACCAGTGACCCTACTACTAGCGCAGAGACCCAGTACTTC. As protein: CATSDPTTSAETQYF.

The sample holds a few counts of this clone. The chain is built from TRBV5-1 and TRBJ1-4; D uncertain. The germline CDR1 and CDR2 sequences are SGHRS and YFSETQ. The germline V and J ends were trimmed by 6 bases and 5 bases, with 17 bases remaining between them. The CDR3 spans 15 residues. The DNA for the CDR3 is TGCGCCAGCACTTACCGCGGTGCCCCCAATGAAAAACTGTTTTTT. Encoded protein: CASTYRGAPNEKLFF.